Listed below are T cell receptor beta chains from one sample, sequenced in a study of CD8 T cells in Susac syndrome. One entry per CDR3 protein results from TCRdb running MiXCR on the immunoSEQ multiplex PCR reads. Of 90,000 to 150,000 distinct CDR3 sequences listed, approximately 90% are singletons. The sequencing input was CD8+ T cells from PBMCs. These TCRs come from a human donor in good health. Both conserved end residues are part of each CDR3. The D gene is left open where the match is weak. For some rows the clone size is stated as once, few or many, or as a class when expanded; others skip it.

d_call j_call v_call clone_size cdr3_aa cdr3_nt
NA TRBJ2-2 TRBV25-1 NA CASSEPGVYAGELFF TGTGCCAGCAGTGAACCAGGGGTTTATGCCGGGGAGCTGTTTTTT
NA TRBJ2-1 TRBV15 once CATSRDRLVHNEQFF TGTGCCACCAGCAGAGATAGACTAGTCCACAATGAGCAGTTCTTC
TRBD2 TRBJ2-3 TRBV7-2 NA CASSLSGRGGDTQYF TGTGCCAGCAGCCTTAGCGGGAGAGGCGGAGATACGCAGTATTTT
TRBD1 TRBJ1-1 TRBV5-1 NA CLSGTGGSNTEAFF TGCCTCTCCGGGACAGGGGGCTCTAACACTGAAGCTTTCTTT
NA TRBJ1-2 TRBV7-6 NA CASSRPSDYGYTF TGTGCCAGCAGCCGTCCCTCGGACTATGGCTACACCTTC
NA TRBJ1-6 TRBV7-2 NA CASSPSIGVNSPLHF TGTGCCAGCAGCCCCTCAATAGGGGTGAATTCACCCCTCCACTTT
NA TRBJ2-2 TRBV3-1 NA CASSSTRTGELFF TGTGCCAGCAGCTCAACTAGAACCGGGGAGCTGTTTTTT
NA TRBJ1-5 TRBV6-5 once CASSYKGNSNQPQHF TGTGCCAGCAGTTACAAGGGTAACAGCAATCAGCCCCAGCATTTT
TRBD1 TRBJ1-1 TRBV12-3/TRBV12-4 NA CASTLQGAVTEAFF TGTGCCAGCACCCTTCAGGGGGCAGTCACTGAAGCTTTCTTT
TRBD1 TRBJ1-2 TRBV7-2 NA CASSYDPRGGYTF TGTGCCAGCAGTTACGATCCCAGGGGGGGCTACACCTTC
TRBD1 TRBJ2-7 TRBV11-3 NA CASSPGQGTEQYF TGTGCCAGCAGCCCAGGACAGGGCACCGAGCAGTACTTC
NA TRBJ1-5 TRBV4-1 once CASSQEGTWSNQPQHF TGCGCCAGCAGCCAAGAAGGAACTTGGAGCAATCAGCCCCAGCATTTT
NA TRBJ1-1 TRBV3-1 NA CASSQDGNPNTEAFF TGTGCCAGCAGCCAAGATGGCAACCCGAACACTGAAGCTTTCTTT
TRBD1 TRBJ2-1 TRBV7-3 NA CASSLTGAYNEQFF TGTGCCAGCAGCCTGACAGGGGCCTACAATGAGCAGTTCTTC
NA TRBJ2-6 TRBV6-2/TRBV6-3 NA CASSYFEGAGANVLTF TGTGCCAGCAGTTACTTCGAGGGCGCGGGGGCCAACGTCCTGACTTTC
NA TRBJ1-1 TRBV11-1 NA CASSFQQGNTEAFF TGTGCCAGCAGCTTTCAACAGGGGAACACTGAAGCTTTCTTT
TRBD2 TRBJ2-1 TRBV20-1 NA CSATLGTSGVNEQFF TGCAGTGCTACTCTCGGGACTAGCGGCGTTAATGAGCAGTTCTTC
TRBD2 TRBJ2-1 TRBV25-1 NA CASSEWTSGSYNEQFF TGTGCCAGCAGTGAATGGACTAGCGGATCCTACAATGAGCAGTTCTTC
TRBD2 TRBJ2-1 TRBV6-5 NA CASSFSGRGDNEQFF TGTGCCAGCAGTTTTAGCGGGAGGGGTGACAATGAGCAGTTCTTC
TRBD2 TRBJ2-7 TRBV25-1 NA CASSVGRAEQYF TGTGCCAGCAGTGTTGGGAGGGCCGAGCAGTACTTC
NA TRBJ2-5 TRBV18 NA CASSPPSRETQYF TGTGCCAGCTCACCACCGAGCCGGGAGACCCAGTACTTC
NA TRBJ2-2 TRBV2 NA CASSVAGNRGTGELFF TGTGCCAGCAGTGTGGCAGGTAACCGCGGCACCGGGGAGCTGTTTTTT
NA TRBJ2-2 TRBV7-3 once CASTMTSGELFF TGTGCCAGCACCATGACATCCGGGGAGCTGTTTTTT
NA TRBJ2-3 TRBV20-1 NA CSAPFISDTQYF TGCAGTGCCCCTTTTATATCAGATACGCAGTATTTT
NA TRBJ2-7 TRBV29-1 few CSVAGLGLYEQYF TGCAGCGTTGCGGGCCTTGGACTCTACGAGCAGTACTTC
NA TRBJ2-5 TRBV5-6 NA CASNRGQETQYF TGTGCCAGCAATAGGGGGCAAGAGACCCAGTACTTC
NA TRBJ2-6 TRBV7-6 NA CASSVTPLRSSGANVLTF TGTGCCAGCAGCGTAACCCCTTTAAGGTCCTCTGGGGCCAACGTCCTGACTTTC
TRBD2 TRBJ2-1 TRBV12-3/TRBV12-4 NA CASSLFGAGGMRNEQFF TGTGCCAGCAGCCTCTTCGGTGCGGGGGGAATGCGCAATGAGCAGTTCTTC
NA TRBJ2-3 TRBV7-2 NA CASSLRTDTQYF TGTGCCAGCAGCTTAAGAACAGATACGCAGTATTTT
NA TRBJ2-7 TRBV25-1 once CASSEEGRGSNEQYF TGTGCCAGCAGTGAAGAAGGTCGGGGGTCGAACGAGCAGTACTTC
TRBD2 TRBJ2-1 TRBV9 NA CASSVGSTSGAYNEQFF TGTGCCAGCAGCGTAGGATCGACTAGCGGTGCCTACAATGAGCAGTTCTTC
NA TRBJ1-1 TRBV7-3 NA CASSLAGLMNTEAFF TGTGCCAGCAGCTTAGCAGGGCTCATGAACACTGAAGCTTTCTTT
NA TRBJ2-1 TRBV6-5 NA CASSYGTPGNEQFF TGTGCCAGCAGTTACGGGACCCCGGGGAATGAGCAGTTCTTC
NA TRBJ2-3 TRBV5-6 NA CASSLAEINTDTQYF TGTGCCAGCAGCTTGGCCGAGATCAACACAGATACGCAGTATTTT
NA TRBJ2-3 TRBV7-2 NA CASSYGIADTQYF TGTGCCAGCAGCTACGGGATAGCAGATACGCAGTATTTT
NA TRBJ1-4 TRBV19 NA CASSLRDDEKLFF TGTGCCAGTAGTCTCCGGGACGACGAAAAACTGTTTTTT
NA TRBJ2-7 TRBV9 once CASSAFDGLSYEQYF TGTGCCAGCAGCGCCTTCGACGGTCTCTCCTACGAGCAGTACTTC
NA TRBJ1-1 TRBV12-5 NA CAAQPGQPNTEAFF TGTGCCGCTCAACCGGGGCAGCCGAACACTGAAGCTTTCTTT
NA TRBJ1-6 TRBV5-1 NA CASSLGGTTPLHF TGCGCCAGCAGCTTGGGCGGGACGACACCCCTCCACTTT
NA TRBJ1-1 TRBV20-1 NA CSARAQIRTNTEAFF TGCAGTGCTAGGGCCCAGATCAGGACGAACACTGAAGCTTTCTTT
NA TRBJ2-2 TRBV9 NA CASSVDGSAGELFF TGTGCCAGCAGCGTAGATGGTAGCGCCGGGGAGCTGTTTTTT
NA TRBJ2-5 TRBV10-3 NA CAISETPGAEETQYF TGTGCCATCAGTGAGACCCCAGGGGCGGAAGAGACCCAGTACTTC
NA TRBJ2-2 TRBV29-1 NA CSVSVMAPNTGELFF TGCAGCGTTTCGGTTATGGCGCCGAACACCGGGGAGCTGTTTTTT
NA TRBJ1-2 TRBV23-1 NA CASSQSRGYTF TGCGCCAGCAGTCAATCGAGGGGCTACACCTTC
NA TRBJ2-6 TRBV9 NA CASSSSRTSSSGANVLTF TGTGCCAGCAGCTCATCCCGGACATCCTCCTCTGGGGCCAACGTCCTGACTTTC
TRBD1 TRBJ2-7 TRBV7-2 NA CASSSDRGSDEQYF TGTGCCAGCAGCTCTGACAGGGGGTCGGACGAGCAGTACTTC
NA TRBJ1-2 TRBV7-8 once CASSSGILRYGYTF TGTGCCAGCAGCTCAGGGATCCTACGCTATGGCTACACCTTC
TRBD1 TRBJ2-7 TRBV13 few CASSEGQGFEQYF TGTGCCAGCAGCGAGGGACAGGGTTTCGAGCAGTACTTC
NA TRBJ1-5 TRBV25-1 NA CASSDGQGNQPQHF TGTGCCAGCAGTGATGGTCAGGGAAATCAGCCCCAGCATTTT
NA TRBJ2-1 TRBV5-8 few CASSLGGYEQFF TGTGCCAGCAGCTTAGGAGGATATGAGCAGTTCTTC
TRBD2 TRBJ2-1 TRBV5-1 few CASSTGTSGYNEQFF TGCGCCAGCAGCACCGGGACTAGCGGGTACAATGAGCAGTTCTTC
NA TRBJ1-5 TRBV2 NA CASRPDGTADQPQHF TGTGCCAGCAGACCCGACGGGACCGCTGATCAGCCCCAGCATTTT
NA TRBJ2-5 TRBV7-9 NA CASSLGEGVRETQYF TGTGCCAGCAGCCTAGGAGAGGGGGTCAGGGAGACCCAGTACTTC
NA TRBJ2-7 TRBV7-2 NA CASSVDSYEQYF TGTGCCAGCAGCGTCGACAGCTACGAGCAGTACTTC
TRBD1 TRBJ2-7 TRBV6-5 NA CASSYNTGDYEQYF TGTGCCAGCAGTTACAACACAGGGGACTACGAGCAGTACTTC
TRBD2 TRBJ2-3 TRBV5-4 NA CASRRDGGTDTQYF TGTGCCAGCAGACGGGACGGGGGGACAGATACGCAGTATTTT
NA TRBJ2-7 TRBV3-1 once CASSHRSPEMKQYF TGTGCCAGCAGCCACAGATCCCCGGAGATGAAGCAGTACTTC
NA TRBJ2-2 TRBV13 NA CASSPWDGQNTGELFF TGTGCCAGCAGCCCATGGGACGGACAGAACACCGGGGAGCTGTTTTTT
NA TRBJ1-1 TRBV5-8 once CASSWGQGPPSWTEAFF TGTGCCAGCAGCTGGGGCCAGGGGCCACCGTCCTGGACTGAAGCTTTCTTT
NA TRBJ2-6 TRBV3-1 NA CASIGSGTNVLTF TGTGCCAGTATCGGGTCGGGGACCAACGTCCTGACTTTC